This T cell receptor beta chain comes out of a study of liver allograft versus peripheral blood T cells. Study details: Transplanted-liver T cell receptor repertoires were compared with recipients' peripheral blood repertoires. Study-wide findings and caveats: Reportedly, the T cell receptor repertoires inside liver allografts were not the same as those in peripheral blood.

Worth noting for this clonotype: The antigen is undetermined.

Germline CDR1 reads WSHSY; CDR2 reads SAAADI. The CDR3 consists of 16 residues. With V trimmed by 6 bases and J by 8 bases, 16 bases remained unmatched. TCRdb re-called the reads through MiXCR, storing one row per CDR3 protein. The sample contains 8,500 to 14,000 distinct CDR3 sequences, about 25% of which appear only once. This receptor was obtained from a human patient who had a liver transplant. Some T cells may be provided by the graft donor. V usage is TRBV10-2 and J usage is TRBJ1-5, with 7 nucleotides matching TRBD1. The CDR3 spells CASRDAGTANPEPQHF. The CDR3 coding sequence is TGCGCCAGCAGGGACGCCGGGACAGCAAACCCCGAGCCCCAGCATTTT.